This T cell receptor beta chain appears in the sequencing data of a study of early T cells in non-severe SARS-CoV-2 infection. TCRdb re-derived calls from the 5' RACE reads in MiXCR, one entry per CDR3 protein. The repertoire holds about 77,000 distinct CDR3 sequences, with about a sixth as singletons. This clonotype has a single count. Trimming left V 4 bases short and J 0 bases short, with 10 bases between. Germline V gene sequence: CDR1 SGHDN, CDR2 FVKESK. The CDR3 runs 14 residues. This clonotype was obtained from an adult who was a healthcare worker with PCR-confirmed SARS-CoV-2 infection or an uninfected control (not recorded which). The sequenced material came from whole blood. The chain links TRBV14 to TRBJ2-7; the D gene is possibly TRBD2 (6 bases). In DNA, the CDR3 is TGTGCCAGCAGCCCACTCGGGGGCTCCTACGAGCAGTACTTC. Its translation is CASSPLGGSYEQYF.